Following are 27 T cell receptor beta chains from one sample sequenced in a study of human T cells and chemical hapten exposure. Time point here: pre-sensitization, week 0. Regarding treatment: therapeutic diphenylcyclopropenone sensitization with weekly scalp DPC. TCRdb itself ran the RACE reads through MiXCR, one entry per CDR3 protein. This table holds under 300,000 distinct CDR3 sequences, around 7% found once. The sample was whole blood, taken in connection with sensitization to the hapten diphenylcyclopropenone (DPC). The receptors derive from a man between 18 and 35 years old with alopecia areata. Some clones in this sample may be carry-over from other donors' samples.

In this sample, this clonotype turned up a few times. The rearrangement joins TRBV7-2 to TRBJ1-1, with D tentatively TRBD1 (6 bases). Germline V lookup: CDR1 SGHTA, CDR2 FQGNSA. The CDR3 contains 13 residues. With 1 base removed from V and 9 bases from J, the gap between germline ends came to 12 bases. CDR3 sequence reads: CASSLGGGVKAFF. In DNA form, the CDR3 reads TGTGCCAGCAGCTTAGGAGGGGGGGTGAAAGCTTTCTTT.

This clonotype was seen ten or more times. This sequence joins TRBV6-6 and TRBJ2-7; the D gene is possibly TRBD1 (6 bases). The CDR3 has 13 residues. V gave up 8 bases and J gave up 5 bases, with 16 bases separating them. Germline lookup yields CDR1 MNHNY and CDR2 SVGAGI (reference sequence). The CDR3 bases are TGTGCCAGCGCAACAGGGTTGGGGAACGAGCAGTACTTC. Translation gives CASATGLGNEQYF.

This clonotype showed up just a few times. The V and J genes are TRBV24-1 and TRBJ2-3; D is unclear. The CDR3 loop spans 14 amino acids. V shed 0 bases and J shed 2 bases, with 5 bases lying between them. The germline gives CDR1 KGHDR, CDR2 SFDVKD. Here the CDR3 reads CATSDLGNTDTQYF. In nucleotides, the CDR3 is TGTGCCACCAGTGATTTGGGTAACACAGATACGCAGTATTTT.

The chain employs TRBV7-2 and TRBJ1-2; D not resolved. The CDR3 has 12 amino acids. Germline V gene sequence: CDR1 SGHTA, CDR2 FQGNSA. V shed 1 base and J shed 7 bases, with 7 bases lying between them. The CDR3 DNA follows: TGTGCCAGCAGCTTAGGTACCCCTGGCTACACCTTC. Protein product: CASSLGTPGYTF.

The V call is TRBV7-2, the J call TRBJ2-1, with TRBD2 matching 7 bases. Germline CDR1 and CDR2: SGHTA and FQGNSA. With 3 bases clipped from V and 5 bases from J, the junction kept 4 bases outside the gene matches. CDR3 length: 14 residues. This CDR3 reads CASSLRLADNEQFF. The CDR3 DNA reads TGTGCCAGCAGCTTGAGGCTAGCGGACAATGAGCAGTTCTTC.

This clonotype was detected many times. The chain couples TRBV10-2 to TRBJ2-4; D ambiguous. The CDR3 is made up of 14 amino acids. V was trimmed by 7 bases and J by 3 bases, leaving 13 bases between them. CDR1 is WSHSY and CDR2 is SAAADI in the germline V gene. The CDR3 region is CASMIHQSKNIQYF. CDR3 bases: TGCGCCAGCATGATTCACCAGAGCAAAAACATTCAGTACTTC.

The chain employs TRBV4-3 and TRBJ2-3, with TRBD1 identical over 7 bases. This CDR3 has 16 amino acids. V dropped 0 bases and J dropped 0; count of bases not matched to a gene: 3. Germline CDR1 reads LGHNA; CDR2 reads YSLEER. The CDR3 region is CASSQDRGPSTDTQYF. CDR3 bases: TGCGCCAGCAGCCAAGATAGGGGGCCTAGCACAGATACGCAGTATTTT.

This clonotype has only a few counts. The CDR3 region is CASSPRPGRGELFF. The CDR3 DNA reads as TGTGCCAGTTCTCCCAGGCCGGGCCGCGGGGAGCTGTTTTTT. J is TRBJ2-2 and V is TRBV27, with D unclear. The CDR3 runs 14 residues. V was pared by 9 bases and J by 7 bases, with 18 bases between. The germline V gene encodes CDR1 MNHEY and CDR2 SMNVEV (reference sequence).

This clonotype was counted ten times or more. This chain links TRBV2 with TRBJ1-3; D uncertain. The germline V gene has CDR1 SNHLY and CDR2 FYNNEI. CDR3 length: 15 residues. V lost 6 bases to trimming and J lost 3 bases, with 15 bases between them. The CDR3 here is CASSSATLSGNTIYF. CDR3 in DNA: TGTGCCAGCAGCTCAGCGACACTAAGTGGAAACACCATATATTTT.

This clonotype was observed once. The CDR3 nucleotides read TGTGCCAGCAGCCATAGACTAGGGACGCAGTATTTT. Protein sequence: CASSHRLGTQYF. This chain links TRBV7-2 with TRBJ2-3, with D possibly being TRBD2 (6 bases). Germline loops: CDR1 SGHTA, CDR2 FQGNSA. The CDR3 is 12 residues long. The V end lost 5 bases, the J end lost 9 bases, and 12 bases lay between the germline ends.

The chain uses TRBV10-3 and TRBJ1-2; no clear D. Germline V CDR1 and CDR2: ENHRY, SYGVKD. Trimming cost V 0 bases and J 2 bases, with 7 bases left between them. CDR3 length equals 14 residues. The CDR3 DNA is TGTGCCATCAGTGAGTCCCCCAGAAACTATGGCTACACCTTC. It codes for CAISESPRNYGYTF.

This clonotype was seen only a few times. This chain connects TRBV14 to TRBJ2-3; D unresolved. Germline V gene lookup returns CDR1 SGHDN and CDR2 FVKESK. Deletions cut 1 base from V and 3 bases from J, with 11 bases between. CDR3 length: 15 residues. CDR3 amino acids: CASSQVSWHTDTQYF. Here the CDR3 DNA reads TGTGCCAGCAGCCAAGTGTCCTGGCATACAGATACGCAGTATTTT.

In its sample, this clonotype was seen a few times. The rearrangement links TRBV12-3 or TRBV12-4 to TRBJ1-5; D is undetermined. The length of the CDR3 is 13 residues. V was trimmed by 6 bases and J by 1 base, leaving 7 bases between them. In DNA, the CDR3 is TGTGCCAGCAGCTGGACCAGCAATCAGCCCCAGCATTTT. This encodes CASSWTSNQPQHF.

This clonotype was seen more than once but under ten times. This chain connects TRBV20-1 to TRBJ1-1; D is undetermined. Trimming took 3 bases from V and 3 from J, leaving 8 bases between them. The V gene's germline CDR1 is DFQATT and CDR2 SNEGSKA (reference sequence). The CDR3 length is 12 residues. CDR3 amino acids: CSASGVYTEAFF. CDR3 sequence (DNA): TGCAGTGCTAGCGGAGTTTACACTGAAGCTTTCTTT.

This clonotype was detected only a few times. The chain recombines TRBV29-1 with TRBJ1-1; 7 nucleotides match TRBD1. V lost 3 bases, J lost 7 bases, and 8 bases stayed unmatched. Germline CDR1 and CDR2: SQVTM and ANQGSEA. The CDR3 spans 13 residues. CDR3 nucleotides: TGCAGCGTTGAGGGACAGTATACGATTGAAGCTTTCTTT. It codes for CSVEGQYTIEAFF.

The DNA of the CDR3 is TGTGCCAGCAGCTTAGCGGTGGGACTAAGTCGCACAGATACGCAGTATTTT. Translating it yields CASSLAVGLSRTDTQYF. This chain links TRBV7-9 with TRBJ2-3; 7 positions match TRBD2. CDR3 length: 17 amino acids. With V trimmed by 0 bases and J by 1 base, 7 bases remained unmatched. Germline V gives CDR1 SEHNR, CDR2 FQNEAQ (reference sequence).

This chain uses TRBV12-3 or TRBV12-4 with TRBJ2-3; 11 positions match TRBD1. Trimming cost V 8 bases and J 1 base; bases outside gene matches: 11. This CDR3 is built from 17 residues. The chain's CDR3 is CASRNGQGAGRTDTQYF. Here the CDR3 DNA reads TGTGCCAGCCGAAACGGACAGGGGGCAGGACGCACAGATACGCAGTATTTT.

This clonotype was recorded a few times. This CDR3 reads CASSVRTSGVNTGELFF. CDR3 sequence (DNA): TGTGCCAGCAGCGTACGGACTAGCGGGGTCAACACCGGGGAGCTGTTTTTT. The rearrangement joins TRBV9 to TRBJ2-2, with 12 bases matching TRBD2. The germline V gene has CDR1 SGDLS and CDR2 YYNGEE. The ends lost 1 base at V and 2 bases at J; junction bases unmatched: 3. The CDR3 extends over 17 amino acids.

There are many counts of this clonotype. The J gene is TRBJ1-2, the V gene TRBV4-1; 8 positions agree with TRBD1. J gave up 6 bases and V 3 bases, and 9 bases lay outside the gene matches. Germline V lookup: CDR1 MGHRA, CDR2 YSYEKL. This CDR3 contains 15 residues. CDR3: CASSQDTDRVDGYTF. CDR3 DNA sequence: TGCGCCAGCAGCCAGGATACGGACAGGGTAGATGGCTACACCTTC.

V usage is TRBV20-1 and J usage is TRBJ2-5; D is ambiguous. The ends were cut back, 4 bases at V and 5 bases at J, with 11 bases in the middle. Looked up from germline, CDR1 is DFQATT and CDR2 is SNEGSKA (reference sequence). The CDR3 extends over 12 amino acids. CDR3 nucleotide sequence: TGCAGTGCTATCTTAGAGAGCGAGACCCAGTACTTC. Encoded protein: CSAILESETQYF.

There are a few counts of this clonotype. The rearrangement joins TRBV12-3 or TRBV12-4 to TRBJ2-3, with a possible D match to TRBD1 (5 bases). The length of the CDR3 is 14 residues. Trimming left V 4 bases short and J 2 bases short, with 10 bases between. CDR3 sequence (DNA): TGTGCCAGCAGTTCTGGGGCCCTCACAGATACGCAGTATTTT. Translation gives CASSSGALTDTQYF.

CDR3 in amino acids: CASSVATGRTDTQYF. CDR3 DNA sequence: TGTGCCAGCAGCGTAGCAACGGGGCGCACAGATACGCAGTATTTT. V and J are TRBV9 and TRBJ2-3; D may match TRBD1 or TRBD2 (5 bases each). V was clipped by 0 bases and J by 1 base, with 9 bases between them. The CDR3 is 15 residues long. CDR1 is SGDLS and CDR2 is YYNGEE in the germline V gene.

This clonotype showed up just a few times. The rearrangement uses TRBV6-5 and TRBJ1-4; 8 bases are shared with TRBD1. This CDR3 comprises 16 residues. Germline V lookup: CDR1 MNHEY, CDR2 SVGAGI. Losses at the gene ends were 3 bases for V and 6 bases for J; bases not matched to a gene: 9. CDR3 nucleotides: TGTGCCAGCAGTTATTACCCCAGGGGGCGATATGAAAAACTGTTTTTT. Translated, it gives CASSYYPRGRYEKLFF.

A few counts support this clonotype. The chain carries TRBV27 and TRBJ1-5; D gene uncertain. Trimming removed 0 bases at V and 3 bases at J, with 9 bases between. The germline CDR1 and CDR2 sequences are MNHEY and SMNVEV (reference sequence). There are 15 residues in the CDR3. For the CDR3, the DNA is TGTGCCAGCAGTTTATCGTCCGGGAACAATCAGCCCCAGCATTTT. This codes for CASSLSSGNNQPQHF.

Ten or more counts support this clonotype. V usage is TRBV19 and J usage is TRBJ2-1; the D gene is possibly TRBD2 (5 bases). Trimming removed 5 bases at V and 0 bases at J, with 8 bases between. This CDR3 is 14 amino acids long. CDR1 and CDR2 (germline): LNHDA, SQIVND (reference sequence). CDR3 coding DNA: TGTGCCAGTAGTCCGGGGATCTCCTACAATGAGCAGTTCTTC. Translating gives CASSPGISYNEQFF.

V and J are TRBV20-1 and TRBJ2-1; D may correspond to TRBD1 or TRBD2 (6 bases each). Germline CDR1 and CDR2: DFQATT and SNEGSKA (reference sequence). Trimming cost V 5 bases and J 6 bases, with 14 bases left between them. The CDR3 length is 13 residues. CDR3 loop: CSAPKGGSNEQFF. CDR3 nucleotide sequence: TGCAGTGCTCCTAAAGGGGGGAGCAATGAGCAGTTCTTC.

The CDR3 reads CASRSGGAPDTQYF. DNA for the CDR3: TGTGCCAGCCGCAGCGGGGGGGCCCCAGATACGCAGTATTTT. The chain couples TRBV7-9 to TRBJ2-3; 10 bases fit TRBD2. Trimming at V came to 8 bases and at J to 4 bases, leaving 6 bases not matched to a gene. The CDR3 contains 14 residues. Germline lookup yields CDR1 SEHNR and CDR2 FQNEAQ (reference sequence).